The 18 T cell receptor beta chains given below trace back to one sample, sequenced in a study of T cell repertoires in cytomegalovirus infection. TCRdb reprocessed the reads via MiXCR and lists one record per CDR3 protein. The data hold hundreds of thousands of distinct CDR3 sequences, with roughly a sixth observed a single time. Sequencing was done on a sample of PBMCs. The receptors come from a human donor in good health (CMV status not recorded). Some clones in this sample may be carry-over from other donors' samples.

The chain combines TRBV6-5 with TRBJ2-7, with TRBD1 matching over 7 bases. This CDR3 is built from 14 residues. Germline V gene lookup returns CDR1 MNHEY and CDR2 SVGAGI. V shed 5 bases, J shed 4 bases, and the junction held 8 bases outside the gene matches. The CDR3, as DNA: TGTGCCAGCAGTCCGACAGGGCCAGTATACGAGCAGTACTTC. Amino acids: CASSPTGPVYEQYF.

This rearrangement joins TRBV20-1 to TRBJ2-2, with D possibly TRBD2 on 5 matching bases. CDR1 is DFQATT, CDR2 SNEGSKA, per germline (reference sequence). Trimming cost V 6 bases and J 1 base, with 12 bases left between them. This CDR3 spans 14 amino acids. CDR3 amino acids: CSARFGGNTGELFF. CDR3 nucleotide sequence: TGCAGTGCCCGCTTTGGAGGGAACACCGGGGAGCTGTTTTTT.

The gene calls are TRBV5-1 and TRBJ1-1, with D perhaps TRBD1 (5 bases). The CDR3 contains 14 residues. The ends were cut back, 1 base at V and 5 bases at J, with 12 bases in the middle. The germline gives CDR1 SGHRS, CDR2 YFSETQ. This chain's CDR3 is CASSLRSGGTEAFF. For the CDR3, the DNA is TGCGCCAGCAGCTTGAGGTCGGGGGGGACTGAAGCTTTCTTT.

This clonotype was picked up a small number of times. CDR3 amino acids: CSAGGTGNNYGYTF. For the CDR3, the DNA is TGCAGTGCTGGCGGGACAGGGAATAACTATGGCTACACCTTC. This rearrangement joins TRBV20-1 to TRBJ1-2, with 9 bases matching TRBD1. CDR3 length: 14 amino acids. Germline V lookup: CDR1 DFQATT, CDR2 SNEGSKA (reference sequence). The V gene end was trimmed by 5 bases and the J gene end by 1 base; junction bases not matched to a gene: 5.

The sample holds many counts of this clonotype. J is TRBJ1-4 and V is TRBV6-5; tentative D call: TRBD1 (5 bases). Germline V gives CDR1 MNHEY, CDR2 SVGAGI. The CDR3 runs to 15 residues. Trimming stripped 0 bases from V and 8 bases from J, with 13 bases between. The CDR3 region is CASSYSRGLAEKLFF. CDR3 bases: TGTGCCAGCAGTTACTCTCGGGGGTTGGCCGAAAAACTGTTTTTT.

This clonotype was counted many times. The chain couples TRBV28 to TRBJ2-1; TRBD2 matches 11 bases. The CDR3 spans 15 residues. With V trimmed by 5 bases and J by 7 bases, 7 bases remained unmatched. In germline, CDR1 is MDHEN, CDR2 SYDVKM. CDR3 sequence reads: CASSHLSGGENEQFF. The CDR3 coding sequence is TGTGCCAGCAGTCACCTTAGCGGGGGGGAGAATGAGCAGTTCTTC.

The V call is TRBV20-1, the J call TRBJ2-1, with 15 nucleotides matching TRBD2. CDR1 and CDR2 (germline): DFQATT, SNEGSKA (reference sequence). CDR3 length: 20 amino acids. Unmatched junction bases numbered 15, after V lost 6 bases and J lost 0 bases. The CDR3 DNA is TGCAGTGCCGAGACGCTAACCGGGACTAGCGGGGGGAGCTCCTACAATGAGCAGTTCTTC. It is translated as CSAETLTGTSGGSSYNEQFF.

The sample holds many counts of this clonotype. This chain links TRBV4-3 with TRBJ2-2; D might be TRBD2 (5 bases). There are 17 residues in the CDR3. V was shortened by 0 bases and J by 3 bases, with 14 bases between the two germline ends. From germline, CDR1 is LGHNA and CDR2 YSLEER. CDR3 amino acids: CASSQDYRMGDTGELFF. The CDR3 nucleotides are TGCGCCAGCAGCCAAGATTACCGGATGGGAGACACCGGGGAGCTGTTTTTT.

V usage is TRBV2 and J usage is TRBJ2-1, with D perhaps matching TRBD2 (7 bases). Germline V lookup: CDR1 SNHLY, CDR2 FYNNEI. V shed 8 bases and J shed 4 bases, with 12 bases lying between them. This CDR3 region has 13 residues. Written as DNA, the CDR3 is TGTGCCAGCGGGGGGGCGAGATACAATGAGCAGTTCTTC. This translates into CASGGARYNEQFF.

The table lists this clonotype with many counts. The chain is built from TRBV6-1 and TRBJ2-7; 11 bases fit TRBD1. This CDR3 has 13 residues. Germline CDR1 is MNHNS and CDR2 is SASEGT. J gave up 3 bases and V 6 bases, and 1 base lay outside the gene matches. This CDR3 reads CASRGQGVYEQYF. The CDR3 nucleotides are TGTGCCAGCAGGGGACAGGGGGTCTACGAGCAGTACTTC.

The CDR3 DNA follows: TGTGCCAGCAGTTTAGGGGGGGCCCTTGGGTCCCTCCACTTT. It specifies CASSLGGALGSLHF. This chain uses TRBV27 with TRBJ1-6, with D possibly TRBD1 on 6 matching bases. Deletions cut 2 bases from V and 14 bases from J, with 16 bases between. The CDR3 spans 14 residues. Germline-derived CDR1 and CDR2 are MNHEY and SMNVEV (reference sequence).

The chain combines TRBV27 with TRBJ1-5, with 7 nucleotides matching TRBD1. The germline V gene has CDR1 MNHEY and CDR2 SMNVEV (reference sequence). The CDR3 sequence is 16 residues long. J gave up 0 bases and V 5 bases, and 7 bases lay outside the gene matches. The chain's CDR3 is CASSPIGQVSNQPQHF. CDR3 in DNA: TGTGCCAGCAGTCCCATCGGACAGGTTAGCAATCAGCCCCAGCATTTT.

CDR3: CASSIEVGGTGELFF. CDR3 nucleotides: TGTGCCAGTAGTATCGAGGTGGGGGGCACCGGGGAGCTGTTTTTT. V and J are TRBV19 and TRBJ2-2; D might be TRBD2 (6 bases). Germline lookup yields CDR1 LNHDA and CDR2 SQIVND (reference sequence). The CDR3 extends over 15 amino acids. V was clipped by 3 bases and J by 4 bases, with 12 bases between them.

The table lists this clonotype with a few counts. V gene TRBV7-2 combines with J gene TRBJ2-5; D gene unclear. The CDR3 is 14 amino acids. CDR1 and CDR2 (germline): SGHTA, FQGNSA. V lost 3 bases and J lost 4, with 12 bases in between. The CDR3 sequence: CASSFSHLGETQYF. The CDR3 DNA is TGTGCCAGCAGCTTCTCTCACTTGGGAGAGACCCAGTACTTC.

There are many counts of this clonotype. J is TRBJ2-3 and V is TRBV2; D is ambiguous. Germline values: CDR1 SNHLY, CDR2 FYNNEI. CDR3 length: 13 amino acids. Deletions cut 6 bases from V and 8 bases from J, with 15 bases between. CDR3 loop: CASSPTKGGTQYF. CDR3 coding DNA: TGTGCCAGCAGCCCAACAAAGGGCGGTACGCAGTATTTT.

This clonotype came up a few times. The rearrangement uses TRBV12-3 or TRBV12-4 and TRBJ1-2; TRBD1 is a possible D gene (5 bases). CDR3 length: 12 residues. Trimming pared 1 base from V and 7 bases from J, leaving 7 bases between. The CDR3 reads CASSLVRGGYTF. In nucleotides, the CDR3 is TGTGCCAGCAGTTTAGTTAGGGGTGGCTACACCTTC.

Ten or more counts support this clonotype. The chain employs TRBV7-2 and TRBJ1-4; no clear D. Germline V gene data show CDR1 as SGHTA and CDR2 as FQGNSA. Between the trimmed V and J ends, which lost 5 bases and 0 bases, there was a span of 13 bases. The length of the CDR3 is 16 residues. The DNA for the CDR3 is TGTGCCAGCAGCACCCGGACCGGATCAACTAATGAAAAACTGTTTTTT. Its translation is CASSTRTGSTNEKLFF. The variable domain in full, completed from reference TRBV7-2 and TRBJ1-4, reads GAGVSQSPSNKVTEKGKDVELRCDPISGHTALYWYRQSLGQGLEFLIYFQGNSAPDKSGLPSDRFSAERTGGSVSTLTIQRTQQEDSAVYLCASSTRTGSTNEKLFFGSGTQLSVL.

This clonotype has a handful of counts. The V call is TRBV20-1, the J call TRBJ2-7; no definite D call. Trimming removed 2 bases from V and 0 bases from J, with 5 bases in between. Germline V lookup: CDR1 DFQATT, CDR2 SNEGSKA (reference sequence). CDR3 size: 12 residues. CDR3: CSARTTSYEQYF. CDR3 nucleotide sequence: TGCAGTGCTAGAACAACCTCCTACGAGCAGTACTTC.